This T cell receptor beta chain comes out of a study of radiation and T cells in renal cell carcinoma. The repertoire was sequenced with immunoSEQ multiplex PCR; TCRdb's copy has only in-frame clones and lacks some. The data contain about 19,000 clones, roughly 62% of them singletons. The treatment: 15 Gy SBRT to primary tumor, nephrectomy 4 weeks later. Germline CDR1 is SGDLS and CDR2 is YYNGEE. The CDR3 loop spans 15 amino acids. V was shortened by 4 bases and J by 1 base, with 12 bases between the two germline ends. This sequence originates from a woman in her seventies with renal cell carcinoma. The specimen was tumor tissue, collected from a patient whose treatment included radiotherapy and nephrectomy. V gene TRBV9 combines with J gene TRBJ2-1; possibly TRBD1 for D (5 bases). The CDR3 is CASSPQGWSYNEQFF. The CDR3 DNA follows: TGTGCCAGCAGCCCCCAGGGCTGGTCCTACAATGAGCAGTTCTTC.